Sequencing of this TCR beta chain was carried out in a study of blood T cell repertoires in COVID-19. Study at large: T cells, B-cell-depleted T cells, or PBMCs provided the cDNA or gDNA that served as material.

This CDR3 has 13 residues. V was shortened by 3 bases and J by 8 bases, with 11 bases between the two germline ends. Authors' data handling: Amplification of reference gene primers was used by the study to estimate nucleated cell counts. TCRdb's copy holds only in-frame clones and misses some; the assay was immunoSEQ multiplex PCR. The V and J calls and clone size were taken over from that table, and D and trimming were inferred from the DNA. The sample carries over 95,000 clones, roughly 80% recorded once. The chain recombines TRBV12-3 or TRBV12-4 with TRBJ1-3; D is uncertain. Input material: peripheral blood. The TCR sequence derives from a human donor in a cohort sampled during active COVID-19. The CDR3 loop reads CASSFLQMDTIYF. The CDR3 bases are TGTGCCAGCAGTTTTTTGCAGATGGACACCATATATTTT.